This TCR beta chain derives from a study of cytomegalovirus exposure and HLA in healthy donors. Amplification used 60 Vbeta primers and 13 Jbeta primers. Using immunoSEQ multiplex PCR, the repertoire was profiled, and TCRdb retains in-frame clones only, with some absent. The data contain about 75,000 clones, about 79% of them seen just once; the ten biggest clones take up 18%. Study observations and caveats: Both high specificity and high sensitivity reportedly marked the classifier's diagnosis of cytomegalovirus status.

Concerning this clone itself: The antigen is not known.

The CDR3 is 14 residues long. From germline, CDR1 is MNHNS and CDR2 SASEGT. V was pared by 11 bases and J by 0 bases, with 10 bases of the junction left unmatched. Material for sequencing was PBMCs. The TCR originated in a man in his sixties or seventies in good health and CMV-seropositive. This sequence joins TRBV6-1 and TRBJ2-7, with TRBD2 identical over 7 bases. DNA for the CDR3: TGTGCCGTCGAACTAGCGATAGCCTCCTACGAGCAGTACTTC. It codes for CAVELAIASYEQYF.